This is a list of T cell receptor beta chains from one sample in a study of CD8 T cells in Susac syndrome. From the immunoSEQ multiplex PCR reads, TCRdb called clonotypes with MiXCR, one entry per CDR3 protein. The sample consists of around 270,000 distinct CDR3 sequences, around nine tenths of them appearing once. Sequenced sample: CD8+ T cells from PBMCs. The receptors derive from a human donor with multiple sclerosis. CDR3s include the opening cysteine and the closing phenylalanine or tryptophan. Fields, in order: D gene, J gene, clone size, V gene, CDR3 protein, CDR3 DNA. D genes are given only for firm matches. Clone size is given for some rows only: seen once, a few or many times, or a class if the clone is expanded.

d_gene: TRBD2
j_gene: TRBJ2-1
abundance: -
v_gene: TRBV2
CDR3aa: CASLKLAGGPEGEQFF
CDR3nt: TGTGCCAGTTTAAAACTAGCGGGAGGGCCGGAGGGTGAGCAGTTCTTC

d_gene: -
j_gene: TRBJ2-1
abundance: once
v_gene: TRBV28
CDR3aa: CASSLQGRRVYNEQFF
CDR3nt: TGTGCCAGCAGCCTGCAGGGGCGACGGGTTTACAATGAGCAGTTCTTC

d_gene: -
j_gene: TRBJ2-1
abundance: -
v_gene: TRBV9
CDR3aa: CASSVAGSGNNEQFF
CDR3nt: TGTGCCAGCAGCGTAGCAGGTTCGGGGAACAATGAGCAGTTCTTC

d_gene: -
j_gene: TRBJ2-2
abundance: -
v_gene: TRBV11-3
CDR3aa: CASSLAPTTFPGELFF
CDR3nt: TGTGCCAGCAGCTTAGCCCCCACTACCTTCCCCGGGGAGCTGTTTTTT

d_gene: TRBD1
j_gene: TRBJ2-6
abundance: -
v_gene: TRBV5-1
CDR3aa: CASRDLGQGAIGANVLTF
CDR3nt: TGCGCCAGCAGGGACTTAGGACAGGGGGCAATTGGGGCCAACGTCCTGACTTTC

d_gene: TRBD1
j_gene: TRBJ2-7
abundance: -
v_gene: TRBV11-2
CDR3aa: CASSLTGVRDEQYF
CDR3nt: TGTGCCAGCAGCCTGACAGGGGTACGGGACGAGCAGTACTTC

d_gene: -
j_gene: TRBJ2-1
abundance: -
v_gene: TRBV30
CDR3aa: CAWSPWTGNEQFF
CDR3nt: TGTGCCTGGAGTCCTTGGACTGGGAATGAGCAGTTCTTC

d_gene: TRBD1
j_gene: TRBJ2-2
abundance: -
v_gene: TRBV12-3/TRBV12-4
CDR3aa: CASSSFGPGTGRYGELFF
CDR3nt: TGTGCCAGCAGTTCTTTTGGGCCTGGGACAGGGAGATACGGGGAGCTGTTTTTT

d_gene: -
j_gene: TRBJ1-1
abundance: -
v_gene: TRBV9
CDR3aa: CASSGQRDTEAFF
CDR3nt: TGTGCCAGCAGCGGACAGAGGGACACTGAAGCTTTCTTT

d_gene: -
j_gene: TRBJ1-2
abundance: -
v_gene: TRBV12-3/TRBV12-4
CDR3aa: CASSSGWEGYTF
CDR3nt: TGTGCCAGCAGTTCAGGGTGGGAGGGCTACACCTTC

d_gene: TRBD1
j_gene: TRBJ2-2
abundance: -
v_gene: TRBV23-1
CDR3aa: CASSPAGTGNTGELFF
CDR3nt: TGCGCCAGCTCCCCCGCCGGGACAGGGAACACCGGGGAGCTGTTTTTT

d_gene: -
j_gene: TRBJ2-1
abundance: -
v_gene: TRBV20-1
CDR3aa: CSASHSGTSGNEQFF
CDR3nt: TGCAGTGCTTCTCACTCCGGGACAAGTGGGAATGAGCAGTTCTTC

d_gene: -
j_gene: TRBJ1-2
abundance: -
v_gene: TRBV14
CDR3aa: CASSQFAGHGYGYTF
CDR3nt: TGTGCCAGCAGCCAGTTCGCGGGGCACGGCTATGGCTACACCTTC

d_gene: -
j_gene: TRBJ2-1
abundance: -
v_gene: TRBV4-2
CDR3aa: CASSQGATGGEQFF
CDR3nt: TGTGCCAGCAGCCAAGGAGCTACAGGCGGTGAGCAGTTCTTC

d_gene: -
j_gene: TRBJ2-3
abundance: -
v_gene: TRBV29-1
CDR3aa: CSVFGTSTDTQYF
CDR3nt: TGCAGCGTATTCGGGACTAGCACAGATACGCAGTATTTT

d_gene: TRBD2
j_gene: TRBJ2-1
abundance: -
v_gene: TRBV3-1
CDR3aa: CASSQDPRLAGFRDYNEQFF
CDR3nt: TGTGCCAGCAGCCAAGATCCACGACTAGCGGGGTTTAGAGATTACAATGAGCAGTTCTTC

d_gene: -
j_gene: TRBJ1-3
abundance: -
v_gene: TRBV9
CDR3aa: CASSVGAAGNTIYF
CDR3nt: TGTGCCAGCAGCGTAGGAGCGGCTGGAAACACCATATATTTT

d_gene: -
j_gene: TRBJ2-5
abundance: -
v_gene: TRBV6-2/TRBV6-3
CDR3aa: CASSVTEVQETQYF
CDR3nt: TGTGCCAGCAGTGTCACGGAGGTCCAAGAGACCCAGTACTTC

d_gene: -
j_gene: TRBJ1-1
abundance: -
v_gene: TRBV28
CDR3aa: CASSFRGPTNTEAFF
CDR3nt: TGTGCCAGCAGTTTCAGGGGACCGACGAACACTGAAGCTTTCTTT

d_gene: TRBD2
j_gene: TRBJ2-7
abundance: -
v_gene: TRBV30
CDR3aa: CAWRGLADSYEQYF
CDR3nt: TGTGCCTGGAGGGGACTAGCGGACTCCTACGAGCAGTACTTC

d_gene: -
j_gene: TRBJ1-5
abundance: -
v_gene: TRBV7-8
CDR3aa: CASSTGDSGQPQHF
CDR3nt: TGTGCCAGCAGCACTGGCGACAGCGGGCAGCCCCAGCATTTT

d_gene: TRBD2
j_gene: TRBJ2-2
abundance: -
v_gene: TRBV12-3/TRBV12-4
CDR3aa: CASSSGELAVNTGELFF
CDR3nt: TGTGCCAGCAGTTCTGGGGAGCTAGCGGTCAACACCGGGGAGCTGTTTTTT

d_gene: TRBD2
j_gene: TRBJ2-1
abundance: once
v_gene: TRBV28
CDR3aa: CASSFSLAGGEQFF
CDR3nt: TGTGCCAGCAGTTTCTCACTAGCGGGGGGTGAGCAGTTCTTC

d_gene: TRBD2
j_gene: TRBJ2-1
abundance: -
v_gene: TRBV3-1
CDR3aa: CASTRAGLAGGEQFF
CDR3nt: TGTGCCAGCACCCGGGCAGGACTAGCGGGAGGTGAGCAGTTCTTC

d_gene: -
j_gene: TRBJ2-7
abundance: -
v_gene: TRBV5-1
CDR3aa: CASSLVGGHEQYF
CDR3nt: TGCGCCAGCAGCTTGGTTGGGGGGCACGAGCAGTACTTC

d_gene: -
j_gene: TRBJ2-5
abundance: -
v_gene: TRBV4-1
CDR3aa: CASSQDSAVSAKTQYF
CDR3nt: TGCGCCAGCAGCCAAGATTCCGCCGTCAGTGCGAAGACCCAGTACTTC

d_gene: -
j_gene: TRBJ2-7
abundance: -
v_gene: TRBV5-1
CDR3aa: CASSWVPEGGYEQYF
CDR3nt: TGCGCCAGCAGCTGGGTGCCTGAGGGGGGCTACGAGCAGTACTTC

d_gene: TRBD1
j_gene: TRBJ1-2
abundance: -
v_gene: TRBV9
CDR3aa: CASSAPGQRYGYTF
CDR3nt: TGTGCCAGCAGCGCTCCGGGACAGCGGTATGGCTACACCTTC

d_gene: -
j_gene: TRBJ2-7
abundance: -
v_gene: TRBV7-9
CDR3aa: CASSFGVPYEQYF
CDR3nt: TGTGCCAGCAGCTTTGGGGTCCCCTACGAGCAGTACTTC

d_gene: -
j_gene: TRBJ2-4
abundance: -
v_gene: TRBV4-3
CDR3aa: CASSQALSSEGGKNIQYF
CDR3nt: TGCGCCAGCAGCCAAGCCTTGAGTAGCGAAGGGGGCAAAAACATTCAGTACTTC

d_gene: -
j_gene: TRBJ2-3
abundance: -
v_gene: TRBV29-1
CDR3aa: CSVEGAFGQDTQYF
CDR3nt: TGCAGCGTTGAGGGAGCGTTCGGGCAAGATACGCAGTATTTT